This passage covers 25 T cell receptor beta chains from one sample sequenced in a study of T cell responses to AZD1222 COVID-19 vaccine. Clones were read by immunoSEQ multiplex PCR, and TCRdb kept only the in-frame ones, dropping some. Altogether some 100,000 clones are present, roughly 91% being singletons, with the ten largest covering about a sixth. The specimen was peripheral blood, collected on day 0 of AZD1222 vaccination. These receptors originate from an adult in good health.

The chain uses TRBV7-2 and TRBJ2-7; D unclear. This CDR3 has 14 residues. CDR1 is SGHTA and CDR2 is FQGNSA in the germline V gene. V lost 2 bases to trimming and J lost 3 bases, with 11 bases between them. The CDR3 spells CASSLSRANYEQYF. CDR3 DNA: TGTGCCAGCAGCTTATCAAGGGCAAACTACGAGCAGTACTTC.

The J gene is TRBJ1-5, the V gene TRBV29-1; D may be TRBD1 (6 bases). Germline assignment: CDR1 SQVTM and CDR2 ANQGSEA. The CDR3 covers 15 residues. V gave up 4 bases and J gave up 0 bases, with 13 bases separating them. The CDR3 DNA sequence: TGCAGCGTTGCGACAGGCGGGAATAGCAATCAGCCCCAGCATTTT. Translation: CSVATGGNSNQPQHF.

The V and J genes are TRBV6-1 and TRBJ1-1; TRBD1 is a possible D gene (6 bases). The germline V gene has CDR1 MNHNS and CDR2 SASEGT. The CDR3 length is 15 residues. With 1 base removed from V and 3 bases from J, the gap between germline ends came to 12 bases. CDR3 sequence: CASSEGQGLYTEAFF. Here the CDR3 DNA reads TGTGCCAGCAGTGAAGGTCAGGGGCTTTACACTGAAGCTTTCTTT.

This rearrangement joins TRBV10-2 to TRBJ2-7; TRBD2 aligns across 12 bases. V shed 3 bases and J 3 bases; nucleotides not matched to a gene: 6. CDR1 WSHSY and CDR2 SAAADI come from the germline V gene. The length of the CDR3 is 16 residues. CDR3 protein: CASSETSSGGGYEQYF. CDR3 sequence (DNA): TGCGCCAGCAGTGAAACGTCTAGCGGGGGGGGCTACGAGCAGTACTTC.

The chain is built from TRBV11-2 and TRBJ2-3, with D possibly matching TRBD1 (5 bases). The CDR3 extends over 14 amino acids. Trimming removed 5 bases from V and 2 bases from J, with 11 bases in between. Germline CDR1 is SGHAT and CDR2 is FQNNGV. The CDR3 here is CASSQGTYTDTQYF. CDR3 nucleotides: TGTGCCAGCAGCCAGGGAACCTACACAGATACGCAGTATTTT.

As for this clone: Other DNA sequences in the sample encode the same CDR3. This chain links TRBV5-1 with TRBJ1-4, with no clear D. The CDR3 has 15 residues. The V gene's germline CDR1 is SGHRS and CDR2 YFSETQ. Trimming removed 3 bases from V and 0 bases from J, with 9 bases in between. Here the CDR3 DNA reads TGCGCCAGCAGCTCCGAAGGAGCAACTAATGAAAAACTGTTTTTT. Its translation is CASSSEGATNEKLFF.

V gene TRBV5-6 combines with J gene TRBJ1-4; tentatively, D is TRBD1 (6 bases). Germline CDR1 reads SGHDT; CDR2 reads YYEEEE. V lost 1 base and J lost 7, with 11 bases in between. This CDR3 has 14 residues. CDR3 sequence reads: CASSLNRAGEKLFF. CDR3 bases: TGTGCCAGCAGCTTGAACAGGGCTGGTGAAAAACTGTTTTTT.

This clone was detected many times. V usage is TRBV11-3 and J usage is TRBJ1-1, with a weak D call TRBD1 (5 bases). Per germline, CDR1 SGHNT and CDR2 YENEEA. The CDR3 runs 14 residues. With 5 bases removed from V and 1 base from J, the gap between germline ends came to 11 bases. The CDR3 DNA sequence: TGTGCCAGCAGCCGCGGGGGGACGAACACTGAAGCTTTCTTT. It translates to CASSRGGTNTEAFF.

This clone was detected only once. This chain links TRBV4-1 with TRBJ2-3; D perhaps matches TRBD2 (6 bases). CDR3 length: 20 amino acids. From germline, CDR1 is MGHRA and CDR2 YSYEKL. V was clipped by 0 bases and J by 6 bases, with 28 bases between them. DNA of the CDR3: TGCGCCAGCAGCCAAGATGGGGTGATCATTAGCGGCCGGTCGAAGGATACGCAGTATTTT. Translated, it gives CASSQDGVIISGRSKDTQYF.

The chain uses TRBV3-1 (or the pseudogene TRBV3-2) and TRBJ2-3, with 14 bases that match TRBD2. This CDR3 contains 17 residues. Germline values: CDR1 LGHDT, CDR2 YNNKEL (reference sequence). J was trimmed by 1 base and V by 4 bases; bases with no gene match: 4. DNA of the CDR3: TGTGCCAGCAGCCCAGGGACTAGCGGGAGTGGCACAGATACGCAGTATTTT. It yields the protein CASSPGTSGSGTDTQYF.

The V call is TRBV5-1, the J call TRBJ1-5, with 9 bases matching TRBD1. Germline CDR1 SGHRS, CDR2 YFSETQ. The ends lost 4 bases at V and 6 bases at J; junction bases unmatched: 8. The CDR3 is 15 residues long. CDR3 loop: CASSDGTGRGQPQHF. CDR3 nucleotide sequence: TGCGCCAGCAGCGATGGGACAGGGCGAGGTCAGCCCCAGCATTTT.

The rearrangement uses TRBV19 and TRBJ2-7; TRBD1 is a possible D gene (6 bases). V lost 0 bases, J lost 3 bases, and 15 bases lay in between. Germline assignment: CDR1 LNHDA and CDR2 SQIVND (reference sequence). This CDR3 is 16 amino acids long. CDR3 bases: TGTGCCAGTAGTATAGATCTTTACAGGGACCACTACGAGCAGTACTTC. Its protein is CASSIDLYRDHYEQYF.

V is TRBV5-4 and J is TRBJ2-5; 9 bases align to TRBD1. CDR1 and CDR2 (germline): SGHNT, YYREEE (reference sequence). The CDR3 has 15 residues. Unmatched junction bases numbered 6, after V lost 3 bases and J lost 3 bases. The CDR3 coding sequence is TGTGCCAGCAGCTGGGGGACAGGGAGGGAAGAGACCCAGTACTTC. Amino acids: CASSWGTGREETQYF.

This clone occurred a few times. V usage is TRBV6-5 and J usage is TRBJ1-6; TRBD1 aligns across 8 bases. The CDR3 has 16 amino acids. CDR1 and CDR2 from the germline V gene are MNHEY and SVGAGI. V lost 2 bases to trimming and J lost 9 bases; unmatched junction nucleotides: 9. CDR3 sequence (DNA): TGTGCCAGCAGTTACGGCCGAGGGACAGGAGTTTCACCCCTCCACTTT. This encodes CASSYGRGTGVSPLHF.

The chain carries TRBV6-5 and TRBJ2-1; TRBD2 agrees at 11 bases. Germline trimming cut 6 bases from V and 3 bases from J; bases unmatched to any gene: 4. Germline CDR1 reads MNHEY; CDR2 reads SVGAGI. This CDR3 spans 15 amino acids. The CDR3: CASRLAGGYYNEQFF. CDR3 nucleotide sequence: TGTGCCAGCAGATTAGCGGGGGGGTACTACAATGAGCAGTTCTTC.

In DNA, the CDR3 is TGTGCCAGCAGTTACTCCCATGACCCCACAGATACGCAGTATTTT. This codes for CASSYSHDPTDTQYF. The chain is built from TRBV6-5 and TRBJ2-3; D not resolved. In germline, CDR1 is MNHEY, CDR2 SVGAGI. Trimming took off 0 bases at V and 2 bases at J, with 9 bases between the two ends. The CDR3 is made up of 15 amino acids.

The gene calls are TRBV4-1 and TRBJ2-7, with TRBD2 identical over 9 bases. CDR3 length equals 16 residues. Germline CDR1 MGHRA, CDR2 YSYEKL. V trimming: 4 bases; J trimming: 5 bases; junction bases outside the gene matches: 12. The chain's CDR3 is CASSPPGGRVRNEQYF. CDR3 bases: TGCGCCAGCAGCCCCCCGGGCGGGAGGGTAAGGAACGAGCAGTACTTC.

V is TRBV6-6 and J is TRBJ2-2, with 9 bases identical to TRBD1. Germline assignment: CDR1 MNHNY and CDR2 SVGAGI (reference sequence). Trimming took 6 bases from V and 5 from J; bases not matched to a gene: 10. This CDR3 is built from 16 residues. The CDR3 reads CASSPPGQGKTGELFF. The CDR3 coding sequence is TGTGCCAGCAGCCCACCGGGACAGGGAAAGACCGGGGAGCTGTTTTTT.

The V call is TRBV7-9, the J call TRBJ1-2, with D tentatively TRBD1 (5 bases). V was trimmed by 6 bases and J by 2 bases, leaving 10 bases between them. This CDR3 is 13 amino acids long. The germline CDR1 and CDR2 sequences are SEHNR and FQNEAQ (reference sequence). CDR3 sequence (DNA): TGTGCCAGCAGACTGGCAGGGAACTATGGCTACACCTTC. Amino acid sequence: CASRLAGNYGYTF.

This chain links TRBV3-1 (or the pseudogene TRBV3-2) with TRBJ1-3; no firm D call. Deletions cut 6 bases from V and 6 bases from J, with 9 bases between. The CDR3 sequence is 12 residues long. The germline CDR1 and CDR2 sequences are LGHDT and YNNKEL (reference sequence). The CDR3 sequence is CASSPRENTIYF. CDR3 DNA sequence: TGTGCCAGCAGTCCAAGAGAAAACACCATATATTTT.

The rearrangement uses TRBV3-1 (or the pseudogene TRBV3-2) and TRBJ2-5; 14 positions match TRBD2. Trimming removed 0 bases from V and 7 bases from J; junction bases left unmatched: 7. This CDR3 has 17 residues. Per germline, CDR1 LGHDT and CDR2 YNNKEL (reference sequence). In DNA form, the CDR3 reads TGTGCCAGCAGCCAAGATGGGACTAGCGGGAGAGTGGGGACCCAGTACTTC. It is translated as CASSQDGTSGRVGTQYF.

The V gene is TRBV18, the J gene TRBJ1-1; D may be TRBD1 (6 bases). Germline CDR1 is KGHSH and CDR2 is LQKENI. CDR3 length equals 13 residues. The V end was cut by 6 bases, the J end by 11 bases, with 19 bases between. CDR3 nucleotides: TGTGCCAGCTCCCACCGGGACACTCCGGGGGCTTTCTTT. As protein: CASSHRDTPGAFF.

This sequence joins TRBV24-1 and TRBJ2-3; 9 nucleotides agree with TRBD2. V gave up 9 bases and J gave up 0 bases; unmatched junction bases: 6. CDR1 and CDR2 from the germline V gene are KGHDR and SFDVKD. The CDR3 is 15 residues long. CDR3 region: CATGGGGGSTDTQYF. DNA for the CDR3: TGTGCCACCGGCGGGGGGGGCGGGAGCACAGATACGCAGTATTTT.

V gene TRBV29-1 combines with J gene TRBJ2-7; D gene ambiguous. The length of the CDR3 is 11 residues. Germline CDR1 and CDR2: SQVTM and ANQGSEA. Trimming removed 5 bases from V and 2 bases from J, with 7 bases in between. CDR3 loop: CSVSTTYEQYF. CDR3 in DNA: TGCAGCGTTAGCACAACCTACGAGCAGTACTTC.

The chain couples TRBV18 to TRBJ2-5; 7 positions agree with TRBD2. From germline, CDR1 is KGHSH and CDR2 LQKENI. J lost 5 bases, V lost 2 bases, and 8 bases had no gene match. The CDR3 sequence is 15 residues long. CDR3 nucleotides: TGTGCCAGCTCACCAGGTGGCGGGAGCTTTGAGACCCAGTACTTC. This translates into CASSPGGGSFETQYF.